This T cell receptor (beta chain) was retrieved from a study of blood T cell repertoires in COVID-19. Per the original data handling: Amplification from reference gene primers served as the basis for estimated nucleated cell counts. TCRdb's table, derived via immunoSEQ multiplex PCR, lists solely in-frame clones and lacks some. Clone size and the V and J calls come from that table; the DNA yielded D and trimming. The data contain over 120,000 clones, around 80% of them singletons. This receptor was obtained from a man between 65 and 85 years old who had recovered from COVID-19. The sequenced sample was peripheral blood.

The CDR3 DNA reads as TGTGCCAGCAGCTTTGACAGGAACACTGAAGCTTTCTTT. It translates to CASSFDRNTEAFF. V gene TRBV5-4 combines with J gene TRBJ1-1; D possibly corresponds to TRBD1 (5 bases). Trimming took off 2 bases at V and 1 base at J, with 6 bases between the two ends. The germline V gene encodes CDR1 SGHNT and CDR2 YYREEE (reference sequence). The CDR3 has 13 amino acids.